A selection of T cell receptor beta chains follows, all from one sample in a study of cytomegalovirus exposure and HLA in healthy donors. The protocol was immunoSEQ multiplex PCR, while the TCRdb copy is restricted to in-frame clones and leaves out a portion. The repertoire consists of around 230,000 clones, with roughly 86% occurring once and the leading ten covering over 0.95%. Sequenced input: PBMCs. Source of these receptors: a woman aged 30 to 39 in good health and CMV-seropositive. Both conserved end residues are part of each CDR3. The D gene is left open where the match is weak. Not every row has a clone size; where given, it reads once, few, many or a size class.

j_call: TRBJ2-5; d_call: .; clone_size: few; v_call: TRBV30; cdr3_nt: TGTGCCTGGAGTGGAGGCCACCAAGAGACCCAGTACTTC; cdr3_aa: CAWSGGHQETQYF
j_call: TRBJ2-7; d_call: .; clone_size: .; v_call: TRBV5-5; cdr3_nt: TGTGCCAGCAGCAGTGCATGGGACAACTCCTACGAGCAGTACTTC; cdr3_aa: CASSSAWDNSYEQYF
j_call: TRBJ2-7; d_call: .; clone_size: .; v_call: TRBV7-6; cdr3_nt: TGTGCCAGCAGCTCCCTAGGGGGAGCGGGATACTACGAGCAGTACTTC; cdr3_aa: CASSSLGGAGYYEQYF
j_call: TRBJ2-7; d_call: .; clone_size: .; v_call: TRBV11-1; cdr3_nt: TGTGCCAGCAGCTTCGCAGGGCTAGCCTACGAGCAGTACTTC; cdr3_aa: CASSFAGLAYEQYF
j_call: TRBJ2-4; d_call: .; clone_size: .; v_call: TRBV6-5; cdr3_nt: TGTGCCAGCAGCCGACAGGCTTTTGGCAAAAACATTCAGTACTTC; cdr3_aa: CASSRQAFGKNIQYF
j_call: TRBJ2-5; d_call: TRBD1; clone_size: .; v_call: TRBV10-2; cdr3_nt: TGCGCCAGCAGGGAGGTCAGACAGGGGGCAGGAGAGACCCAGTACTTC; cdr3_aa: CASREVRQGAGETQYF
j_call: TRBJ2-5; d_call: TRBD1; clone_size: .; v_call: TRBV5-1; cdr3_nt: TGCGCCAGCAGCATAGGACAGGGAAGAGAGACCCAGTACTTC; cdr3_aa: CASSIGQGRETQYF
j_call: TRBJ1-1; d_call: .; clone_size: few; v_call: TRBV11-3; cdr3_nt: TGTGCCAGCAGCTTAGCTCTGGGAGGTCTACAGCCCGGGAACACTGAAGCTTTCTTT; cdr3_aa: CASSLALGGLQPGNTEAFF
j_call: TRBJ2-5; d_call: TRBD1; clone_size: .; v_call: TRBV6-5; cdr3_nt: TGTGCCAGCAGTTCAACTTTGACAGGGGTCCAAGAGACCCAGTACTTC; cdr3_aa: CASSSTLTGVQETQYF
j_call: TRBJ1-2; d_call: TRBD1; clone_size: .; v_call: TRBV15; cdr3_nt: TGTGCCACCAGCACAAGTTATTTAATCGGGACAGGGTACGGCTACACCTTC; cdr3_aa: CATSTSYLIGTGYGYTF
j_call: TRBJ2-3; d_call: .; clone_size: .; v_call: TRBV19; cdr3_nt: TGTGCCAGTAGTATTCTAGCGACTAGCACAGATACGCAGTATTTT; cdr3_aa: CASSILATSTDTQYF